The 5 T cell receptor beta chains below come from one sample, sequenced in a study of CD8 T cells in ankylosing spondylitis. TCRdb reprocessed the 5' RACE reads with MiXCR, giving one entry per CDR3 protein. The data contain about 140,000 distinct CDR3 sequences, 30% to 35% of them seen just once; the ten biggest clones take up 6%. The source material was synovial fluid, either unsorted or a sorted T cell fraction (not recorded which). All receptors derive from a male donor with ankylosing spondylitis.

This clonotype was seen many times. CDR3 in DNA: TGTGCCAGCAGTATGGCCGGGACTAGCGGGCTCTACGAGCAGTACTTC. Amino acids: CASSMAGTSGLYEQYF. This chain joins TRBV28 and TRBJ2-7; 12 bases match TRBD2. From germline, CDR1 is MDHEN and CDR2 SYDVKM. With 5 bases clipped from V and 3 bases from J, the junction kept 8 bases outside the gene matches. CDR3 length equals 16 residues.

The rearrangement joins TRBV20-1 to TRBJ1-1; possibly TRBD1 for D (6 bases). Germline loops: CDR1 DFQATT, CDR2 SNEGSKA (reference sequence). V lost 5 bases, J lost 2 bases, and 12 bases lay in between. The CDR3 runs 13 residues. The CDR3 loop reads CSAARGANTEAFF. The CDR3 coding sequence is TGCAGTGCTGCCCGGGGGGCCAACACTGAAGCTTTCTTT.

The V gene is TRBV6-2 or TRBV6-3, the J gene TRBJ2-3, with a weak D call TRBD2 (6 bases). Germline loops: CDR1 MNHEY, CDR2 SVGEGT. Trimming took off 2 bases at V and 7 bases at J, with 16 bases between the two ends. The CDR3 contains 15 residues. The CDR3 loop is CASSYETSRAYTQYF. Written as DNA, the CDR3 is TGTGCCAGCAGTTACGAGACTAGTAGGGCGTATACGCAGTATTTT.

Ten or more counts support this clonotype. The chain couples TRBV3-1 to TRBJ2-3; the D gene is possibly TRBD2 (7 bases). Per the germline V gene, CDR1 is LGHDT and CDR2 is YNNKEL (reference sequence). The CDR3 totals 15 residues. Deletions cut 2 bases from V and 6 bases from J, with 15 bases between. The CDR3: CASSQIRGAGDTQYF. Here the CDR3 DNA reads TGTGCCAGCAGCCAAATTCGGGGGGCTGGGGATACGCAGTATTTT.

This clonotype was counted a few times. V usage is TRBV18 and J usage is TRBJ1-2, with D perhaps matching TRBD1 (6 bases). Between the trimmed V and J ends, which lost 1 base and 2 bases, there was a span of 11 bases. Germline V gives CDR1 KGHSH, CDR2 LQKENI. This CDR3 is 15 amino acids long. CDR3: CASSPLRTENYGYTF. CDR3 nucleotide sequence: TGTGCCAGCTCACCACTACGGACAGAAAACTATGGCTACACCTTC. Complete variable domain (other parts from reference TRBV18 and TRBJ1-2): NAGVMQNPRHLVRRRGQEARLRCSPMKGHSHVYWYRQLPEEGLKFMVYLQKENIIDESGMPKERFSAEFPKEGPSILRIQQVVRGDSAAYFCASSPLRTENYGYTFGSGTRLTVV.